This TCR beta chain came from a study of T cell changes during pregnancy in multiple sclerosis. The data were produced by immunoSEQ multiplex PCR, yet TCRdb's version contains in-frame clones alone and is incomplete. The table has around 50,000 clones, approximately 93% seen once. Per germline, CDR1 SGDLS and CDR2 YYNGEE. The CDR3 runs to 13 residues. The V gene end was trimmed by 0 bases and the J gene end by 16 bases; junction bases not matched to a gene: 8. The V call is TRBV9, the J call TRBJ2-4; 9 nucleotides line up with TRBD1. This receptor was taken from a female donor with multiple sclerosis, enrolled in a pregnancy study. The sample in question was CD4+ T cells from peripheral blood mononuclear cells, obtained in the first trimester of pregnancy. CDR3 nucleotides: TGTGCCAGCAGCGTAGACACAGGGGGCCGTAAATACTTC. This gives the protein CASSVDTGGRKYF.